The 22 T cell receptor delta chains presented below share a single source sample, sequenced in a study of Vδ1+ human thymocytes. Overall study findings and caveats: In the thymus, TRG and TRD repertoires looked highly polyclonal with Gaussian CDR3 lengths.

These receptors lack a known antigen. The template was reverse-transcribed extracted RNA. The CDR3 regions were amplified by multiplex PCR from V-gene primers to a constant-region primer. TCRdb re-called clones from the multiplex PCR reads via CATT. Of about 25,000 delta-chain clones detected, 25% to 35% appear once; the ten largest clones hold 1.6%. The sample taken for sequencing was Vdelta1+ gamma-delta thymocytes from the thymus. Subset noted: FACS-sorted CD3+ TCRalphabeta- TCRVdelta1+ TCRVdelta2- thymocytes. The receptor source for this set is a boy under two years old who had congenital heart surgery.

As to this clone: This clone may be a read error of a much larger clone one base away. The V gene is TRDV1, the J gene TRDJ2; 9 positions agree with TRDD2. Germline V lookup: CDR1 TSWWSYY, CDR2 QGS. Unmatched junction bases numbered 21, after V lost 5 bases and J lost 8 bases. There are 19 residues in the CDR3. CDR3 bases: TGTGCTCTTGGGTATGGGGGTAGCCTTCCTACGTGGATGGAGGCACAACTCTTCTTT. It codes for CALGYGGSLPTWMEAQLFF.

By sample share, this clone is medium-sized. V is TRDV1 and J is TRDJ1, with TRDD3 matching 8 bases. With V trimmed by 0 bases and J by 0 bases, 27 bases remained unmatched. Germline loops: CDR1 TSWWSYY, CDR2 QGS. The CDR3 length is 24 residues. The CDR3 bases are TGTGCTCTTGGGGAACTCGGCTCCGCGCTGATGGGGGATGTCGGTAACCTCTACACCGATAAACTCATCTTT. It yields the protein CALGELGSALMGDVGNLYTDKLIF.

About this clone itself: Other DNA sequences in this sample translate to the same CDR3. The V call is TRDV1, the J call TRDJ1, with 8 bases that match TRDD2. Germline CDR1 and CDR2: TSWWSYY and QGS. There are 19 residues in the CDR3. Trimming removed 1 base from V and 0 bases from J; junction bases left unmatched: 13. Here the CDR3 reads CALGEPSLPTYPYTDKLIF. CDR3 coding DNA: TGTGCTCTTGGGGAACCGAGTCTTCCTACATACCCGTACACCGATAAACTCATCTTT.

A word on this clone: The same CDR3 arises from other DNA sequences in this sample as well. The genes are TRDV1 and TRDJ1; TRDD3 aligns across 9 bases. The CDR3 loop spans 23 amino acids. The J segment lost 1 base and the V segment lost 2 bases, leaving 26 bases of the junction unmatched. The V gene's germline CDR1 is TSWWSYY and CDR2 QGS. The CDR3 DNA reads TGTGCTCTTGGGGAAGGTCTAGACCAGGCTTACTGGGGGACCCTCAGGGGCACCGATAAACTCATCTTT. It yields the protein CALGEGLDQAYWGTLRGTDKLIF.

The chain joins TRDV1 to TRDJ1; TRDD3 agrees at 12 bases. CDR1 is TSWWSYY and CDR2 is QGS in the germline V gene. This CDR3 contains 18 residues. J was trimmed by 8 bases and V by 6 bases; bases with no gene match: 19. The chain's CDR3 is CALGQPNNVLGDTLKLIF. CDR3 DNA: TGTGCTCTTGGCCAACCAAACAACGTACTGGGGGATACCCTCAAACTCATCTTT.

This clone was detected a few times. V gene TRDV1 combines with J gene TRDJ1; 10 bases are a match to TRDD3. The CDR3 spans 21 residues. The ends lost 1 base at V and 0 bases at J; junction bases unmatched: 17. Germline V gene sequence: CDR1 TSWWSYY, CDR2 QGS. CDR3 residues: CALGERAPTGGSYAYTDKLIF. In DNA form, the CDR3 reads TGTGCTCTTGGGGAACGGGCCCCTACTGGGGGATCATACGCTTACACCGATAAACTCATCTTT.

The rearrangement joins TRDV1 to TRDJ1; 7 bases agree with TRDD3. From germline, CDR1 is TSWWSYY and CDR2 QGS. The CDR3 consists of 21 residues. With V trimmed by 3 bases and J by 0 bases, 22 bases remained unmatched. CDR3 sequence: CALGDAKRRAEGYRYTDKLIF. In nucleotides, the CDR3 is TGTGCTCTTGGGGATGCGAAAAGGAGGGCTGAGGGATACCGGTACACCGATAAACTCATCTTT.

About this clone: A far larger clone is only one base removed, so a read error is likely. Other DNA sequences in this specimen translate into the identical CDR3. J is TRDJ1 and V is TRDV2; 8 nucleotides match TRDD3. The CDR3 extends over 17 amino acids. Trimming removed 9 bases from V and 0 bases from J; junction bases left unmatched: 17. The germline V gene encodes CDR1 GEAIGNYY and CDR2 EKD. The CDR3 nucleotides read TGTGCCCGTACTACAGGGGGATATTTGGCGTACACCGATAAACTCATCTTT. Amino acids: CARTTGGYLAYTDKLIF.

This clone was counted only a few times. V is TRDV1 and J is TRDJ1; perhaps TRDD3 as D (5 bases). The length of the CDR3 is 20 residues. Per the germline V gene, CDR1 is TSWWSYY and CDR2 is QGS. Trimming took off 0 bases at V and 0 bases at J, with 23 bases between the two ends. The DNA of the CDR3 is TGTGCTCTTGGGGAACTATCGTTAATGGAGGGATTGGCGTACACCGATAAACTCATCTTT. It translates to CALGELSLMEGLAYTDKLIF.

V is TRDV1 and J is TRDJ1; 7 bases align to TRDD3. Germline V gene sequence: CDR1 TSWWSYY, CDR2 QGS. This CDR3 region has 17 residues. The V segment lost 5 bases and the J segment 8 bases; nucleotides outside the gene matches: 20. In nucleotides, the CDR3 is TGTGCTCTTGGGAAAGGGCTGTGGATGGGGATAAGGGACAAACTCATCTTT. Amino acid sequence: CALGKGLWMGIRDKLIF.

This clone is medium-sized (0.01 to 0.1%) within its sample. The J gene is TRDJ1, the V gene TRDV2; TRDD3 matches at 13 bases. This CDR3 is built from 19 residues. Trimming at V came to 0 bases and at J to 2 bases, leaving 11 bases not matched to a gene. Germline CDR1 and CDR2: GEAIGNYY and EKD. CDR3 nucleotide sequence: TGTGCCTGTGACACCGTTATACTGGGGGATACGAATGGTACCGATAAACTCATCTTT. Its translation: CACDTVILGDTNGTDKLIF.

This clone was seen repeatedly, ten times or more. The chain combines TRDV1 with TRDJ2; D not certain. This CDR3 contains 19 residues. V was shortened by 1 base and J by 4 bases, with 22 bases between the two germline ends. Germline V gene lookup returns CDR1 TSWWSYY and CDR2 QGS. The CDR3 reads CALGERPALEDEKTAQLFF. In nucleotides, the CDR3 is TGTGCTCTTGGGGAACGGCCGGCCCTGGAGGACGAAAAGACAGCACAACTCTTCTTT.

Worth noting for this clone: This sample also contains other DNA sequences that code for the same CDR3. The J gene is TRDJ1, the V gene TRDV1, with 9 positions matching TRDD2. Germline CDR1 TSWWSYY, CDR2 QGS. The CDR3 covers 19 residues. J was trimmed by 0 bases and V by 2 bases; bases with no gene match: 13. The CDR3 loop reads CALGETPLPTAPYTDKLIF. For the CDR3, the DNA is TGTGCTCTTGGGGAAACGCCCCTTCCTACAGCTCCGTACACCGATAAACTCATCTTT.

Details on this clone: Given a much more abundant clone one base away, this may be a read error. The same CDR3 can be traced to other DNA sequences in this sample. The chain joins TRDV1 to TRDJ1; 9 nucleotides line up with TRDD3. The CDR3 totals 22 residues. The V and J ends lost 2 bases and 0 bases, in that order; junction bases with no gene match: 22. CDR1 TSWWSYY and CDR2 QGS come from the germline V gene. For the CDR3, the DNA is TGTGCTCTTGGGGAAATACTACCTCGTACTGGGGGACAAAAGGGGCACACCGATAAACTCATCTTT. Translating it yields CALGEILPRTGGQKGHTDKLIF.

Worth noting for this clone: A single base separates this from a much larger clone, so it may be a read error. The chain couples TRDV1 to TRDJ1, with D perhaps TRDD3 (5 bases). The CDR3 extends over 14 amino acids. Germline assignment: CDR1 TSWWSYY and CDR2 QGS. This CDR3 is CALGEVGPPYKPIF. DNA of the CDR3: TGTGCTCTTGGGGAAGTGGGGCCCCCGTATAAACCCATCTTT.

The sample holds a few counts of this clone. This chain uses TRDV1 with TRDJ1; 13 bases map to TRDD3. Germline V gene lookup returns CDR1 TSWWSYY and CDR2 QGS. This CDR3 is built from 22 residues. Trimming took 5 bases from V and 0 from J; bases not matched to a gene: 21. The CDR3 region is CALGMLPIRVLGDTLYTDKLIF. The CDR3 nucleotides are TGTGCTCTTGGGATGCTTCCTATCAGGGTACTGGGGGATACGTTATACACCGATAAACTCATCTTT.

This clone was counted only a few times. The chain couples TRDV1 to TRDJ1; D gene unclear. V was clipped by 0 bases and J by 3 bases, with 11 bases between them. CDR3 length: 15 residues. Looked up from germline, CDR1 is TSWWSYY and CDR2 is QGS. As DNA, the CDR3 is TGTGCTCTTGGGGAACTAATTTTGTGGGCCGATAAACTCATCTTT. It translates to CALGELILWADKLIF.

This rearrangement joins TRDV1 to TRDJ1; TRDD3 matches at 12 bases. CDR1 is TSWWSYY and CDR2 is QGS in the germline V gene. Trimming at V came to 2 bases and at J to 1 base, leaving 20 bases not matched to a gene. This CDR3 comprises 22 residues. The CDR3 loop reads CALGEIDSKHTGGYWGTDKLIF. CDR3 coding DNA: TGTGCTCTTGGGGAAATCGATTCGAAACATACTGGGGGATACTGGGGCACCGATAAACTCATCTTT.

Only a few counts were recorded for this clone. The same CDR3 is also encoded by other DNA sequences in this sample. This chain links TRDV1 with TRDJ1, with D possibly matching TRDD3 (6 bases). The CDR3 loop spans 21 amino acids. The germline V gene encodes CDR1 TSWWSYY and CDR2 QGS. V dropped 3 bases and J dropped 1 base, with 30 bases sitting between them. The CDR3 loop is CALGDELRTYVTWGTTDKLIF. The CDR3 region has the DNA TGTGCTCTTGGGGACGAATTAAGGACCTACGTAACCTGGGGTACCACCGATAAACTCATCTTT.

The chain carries TRDV1 and TRDJ1, with a tentative D call TRDD3 (5 bases). Trimming took 0 bases from V and 3 from J, leaving 32 bases between them. The CDR3 loop spans 22 amino acids. Per the germline V gene, CDR1 is TSWWSYY and CDR2 is QGS. In DNA form, the CDR3 reads TGTGCTCTTGGGGAACTACCGCTACCCCCAACTCTTGGGGCCTCCGGGGCCGATAAACTCATCTTT. Its translation: CALGELPLPPTLGASGADKLIF.

With respect to this clone: One end of the junction varies from germline; a read error may be responsible. The rearrangement uses TRDV2 and TRDJ1, with 8 bases fitting TRDD3. The CDR3 consists of 18 residues. CDR1 is GEAIGNYY, CDR2 EKD, per germline. The CDR3, as DNA: TGTGCCTGTGCCACCGGACTGGGGGTCTTCTATTACACCGATAAACTCATCTTT. Residues: CACATGLGVFYYTDKLIF.

Details on this clone: A single base separates this from a much larger clone, so it may be a read error. The identical CDR3 is also encoded by other nucleotide sequences in the sample. The chain is built from TRDV1 and TRDJ1, with 9 bases fitting TRDD2. This CDR3 contains 17 residues. CDR1 and CDR2 from the germline V gene are TSWWSYY and QGS. Trimming removed 4 bases from V and 5 bases from J; junction bases left unmatched: 14. DNA for the CDR3: TGTGCTCTTGGGGTACCTTCCTACGTATACTCCACTGATAAACTCATCTTT. Amino acids: CALGVPSYVYSTDKLIF.